The present T cell receptor (beta chain) was sequenced within a study of regulatory T cells in long-lasting Graves disease. General study results and limits: Newly diagnosed Graves' patients had higher TCR diversity than persistent ones.

Arm-PCR of CDR3 regions with iRepertoire HTBI primers generated TCR beta libraries. In TCRdb, the multiplex PCR reads were re-called with MiXCR into one record per CDR3 protein. In the table there are roughly 520,000 distinct CDR3 sequences, more than 10% of which are singletons. This clonotype was detected a few times. No antigen is known for it. Time point of the sample: newly diagnosed GD, antithyroid drugs for less than 3 months. Following extraction of RNA from PBMCs, that RNA was used to make the TCR library. This same sample was also taken into another study, of T cells in Graves' hyperthyroidism and ophthalmopathy. That study reports: The HTBI primer set was used in a first-round RT-PCR of the TCR CDR3. Most thyroid clonotypes expanded above 0.001 were also detected in blood.

The sequencing used peripheral blood mononuclear cells (PBMCs), collected at new diagnosis, from a patient treated with antithyroid drugs. The receptor comes from a woman in her 30s with Graves disease.

CDR3 bases: TGTGCCGGTACTAGCGGGCCCACCTACGAGCAGTACTTC. It encodes CAGTSGPTYEQYF. The V and J genes are TRBV7-2 and TRBJ2-7, with 9 bases matching TRBD2. This CDR3 region has 13 residues. V was pared by 11 bases and J by 2 bases, with 7 bases of the junction left unmatched. From germline, CDR1 is SGHTA and CDR2 FQGNSA.